This T cell receptor (beta chain) emerged from a study of blood T cell repertoires in COVID-19. Study-level information: Samples taken during acute and convalescent COVID-19 were collected in the United States, Italy and Spain.

Authors' processing steps: Counts of nucleated cells, estimated from reference gene primer amplification, were obtained. This table comes from immunoSEQ multiplex PCR, and its TCRdb copy is limited to in-frame clones, with some not included. That table is the source of V, J and clone size, and D and trimming were worked out from the DNA. The sample holds fewer than 350,000 clones, approximately 90% seen once. Researchers sorted participants into cohorts using their self-reported clinical history. V trimming: 6 bases; J trimming: 7 bases; junction bases outside the gene matches: 11. This CDR3 comprises 14 residues. CDR1 and CDR2 (germline): MNHEY, SVGAGI.

Sequencing used PBMCs or T cells enriched from blood (not recorded which). This clonotype was sampled from a woman aged 40 to 50 with acute COVID-19. The chain recombines TRBV6-5 with TRBJ1-2; 7 bases map to TRBD1. The CDR3 DNA is TGTGCCAGCAGACCTGGGACAGCCTTACCTGGCTACACCTTC. It translates to CASRPGTALPGYTF.